This record covers a single T cell receptor (beta chain). Its target is unknown. The data derive from a study of T-cell memory formation after mild COVID-19. Study conclusions and caveats: There was a balanced CD4/CD8 profile in clones contracting day 15 to 85, and later expanders leaned CD4+.

Deletions cut 4 bases from V and 0 bases from J, with 11 bases between. Germline loops: CDR1 SGHKS, CDR2 YYEKEE (reference sequence). This CDR3 spans 16 amino acids. A 5'RACE reaction primed in the constant segment made cDNA libraries of TCR alpha and TCR beta, and these carried sample barcodes and UMIs. TCRdb ran MiXCR on the 5' RACE reads and lists one entry per CDR3 protein. The repertoire includes a few hundred thousand distinct CDR3 sequences, 15% to 20% of them detected once, and roughly a fifth sits in the top ten. The origin of this receptor is a man between 18 and 35 years old who had mild COVID-19 (a few samples of this study predate the infection). Cell type and time point are not known. The V call is TRBV5-5, the J call TRBJ2-6; D is perhaps TRBD1 (6 bases). Sequenced sample: PBMCs or a T cell subset sorted from them (not recorded which). CDR3 bases: TGTGCCAGCAGCCCCTGGACAGCCTCTGGGGCCAACGTCCTGACTTTC. It codes for CASSPWTASGANVLTF.